These 30 T cell receptor beta chains came from one sample sequenced in a study of metastatic and nonmetastatic thyroid tumors. TCRdb re-called clones via MiXCR from the PCR reads. The table records 21,000 or so clones, about a sixth of them present only once. Among the patients, none had received any treatment before thyroid surgery. Source material: blood. The origin of the receptors is a male donor with papillary thyroid cancer or a benign thyroid nodule (not recorded which). Some clones in this sample may be carry-over from other donors' samples.

This clone has a count of ten or more. The chain is built from TRBV12-3 or TRBV12-4 and TRBJ2-1; the match to TRBD2 covers 14 bases. The CDR3 covers 17 residues. Losses at the gene ends were 8 bases for V and 7 bases for J; bases not matched to a gene: 13. The DNA of the CDR3 is TGTGCCAGCGGGGCCGGGACTAGCGGGAGTTTGAGGAATGAGCAGTTCTTC. Its translation is CASGAGTSGSLRNEQFF.

This clone was observed at least ten times. The V gene is TRBV6-4, the J gene TRBJ2-2, with D possibly TRBD1 on 5 matching bases. CDR3 length: 14 amino acids. Germline values: CDR1 MRHNA, CDR2 SNTAGT. V was cut by 0 bases and J by 3 bases, with 5 bases left in between. The CDR3 coding sequence is TGTGCCAGCAGTGACTCACAGGACACCGGGGAGCTGTTTTTT. Its protein product is CASSDSQDTGELFF.

In its sample, this clone is medium-sized (0.01 to 0.1%). The V call is TRBV30, the J call TRBJ2-6; D might be TRBD1 (6 bases). CDR1 GTSNPN and CDR2 SVGIG come from the germline V gene (reference sequence). Deletions cut 4 bases from V and 3 bases from J, with 10 bases between. The CDR3 has 14 residues. The CDR3 reads CAWMGAGGANVLTF. For the CDR3, the DNA is TGTGCCTGGATGGGGGCGGGTGGGGCCAACGTCCTGACTTTC.

This clone has a count of ten or more. The chain has TRBV11-2 and TRBJ1-3; the D is unclear. Germline CDR1 reads SGHAT; CDR2 reads FQNNGV. The germline V and J ends were trimmed by 5 bases and 3 bases, with 14 bases remaining between them. The CDR3 loop spans 15 amino acids. The CDR3 sequence is CASSLGSGLGNTIYF. The CDR3 DNA sequence: TGTGCCAGCAGCCTCGGGTCAGGTCTTGGAAACACCATATATTTT.

This clone came up many times. The chain has TRBV19 and TRBJ2-1, with TRBD2 matching over 14 bases. In germline, CDR1 is LNHDA, CDR2 SQIVND (reference sequence). This CDR3 is 17 amino acids long. V gave up 5 bases and J gave up 7 bases; unmatched junction bases: 10. CDR3 bases: TGTGCCAGTAGTGCTAGACTAGCGGGAGGGTACCGAAATGAGCAGTTCTTC. Amino acids: CASSARLAGGYRNEQFF.

The rearrangement links TRBV30 to TRBJ1-2; no clear D. V was pared by 5 bases and J by 4 bases, with 23 bases between. CDR1 and CDR2 (germline): GTSNPN, SVGIG (reference sequence). CDR3 size: 16 residues. The DNA for the CDR3 is TGTGCCTGGTTCGAAATGGGCCCCAAGGGCTCCTATGGCTACACCTTC. Translated: CAWFEMGPKGSYGYTF.

This clone has a count of ten or more. This chain uses TRBV5-6 with TRBJ2-3, with D tentatively TRBD1 (5 bases). Trimming stripped 4 bases from V and 2 bases from J, with 11 bases between. The germline CDR1 and CDR2 sequences are SGHDT and YYEEEE. The CDR3 totals 14 residues. This chain's CDR3 is CASSADSLTDTQYF. For the CDR3, the DNA is TGTGCCAGCAGCGCTGACAGCCTCACAGATACGCAGTATTTT. Full variable domain (missing parts from reference TRBV5-6 and TRBJ2-3): DAGVTQSPTHLIKTRGQQVTLRCSPKSGHDTVSWYQQALGQGPQFIFQYYEEEERQRGNFPDRFSGHQFPNYSSELNVNALLLGDSALYLCASSADSLTDTQYFGPGTRLTVL.

By its share, this clone is medium-sized. This chain uses TRBV6-1 with TRBJ1-3, with D tentatively TRBD1 (6 bases). V was cut by 10 bases and J by 0 bases, with 19 bases left in between. The CDR3 is made up of 16 amino acids. Germline V gene sequence: CDR1 MNHNS, CDR2 SASEGT. In nucleotides, the CDR3 is TGTGCCACCCTACGGGACAACGAACGCTCTGGAAACACCATATATTTT. It translates to CATLRDNERSGNTIYF.

The V and J genes are TRBV9 and TRBJ2-5; D unclear. The CDR3 has 14 amino acids. Germline V lookup: CDR1 SGDLS, CDR2 YYNGEE. Trimming stripped 0 bases from V and 3 bases from J, with 9 bases between. The CDR3 spells CASSVDLREETQYF. CDR3 nucleotides: TGTGCCAGCAGCGTAGATCTGAGAGAAGAGACCCAGTACTTC.

This clone was observed at least ten times. CDR3: CASSAGGPSPHF. As DNA, the CDR3 is TGTGCCAGCAGCGCCGGCGGACCTTCCCCCCACTTT. The chain carries TRBV9 and TRBJ1-6; D gene uncertain. The CDR3 totals 12 residues. CDR1 and CDR2 (germline): SGDLS, YYNGEE. V lost 3 bases, J lost 18 bases, and 16 bases lay in between. The full variable domain, with the rest looked up from reference TRBV9 and TRBJ1-6, is DSGVTQTPKHLITATGQRVTLRCSPRSGDLSVYWYQQSLDQGLQFLIQYYNGEERAKGNILERFSAQQFPDLHSELNLSSLELGDSALYFCASSAGGPSPHFGNGTRLTVT.

This clone was counted only a few times. The J gene is TRBJ2-1, the V gene TRBV9; D not certain. Trimming shortened V by 3 bases and J by 6 bases, and 4 bases separated the two germline ends. The CDR3 is made up of 11 amino acids. From germline, CDR1 is SGDLS and CDR2 YYNGEE. CDR3 in DNA: TGTGCCAGCAGCGGTTCCAATGAGCAGTTCTTC. Translated: CASSGSNEQFF.

Ten or more counts support this clone. The chain recombines TRBV2 with TRBJ1-3; TRBD1 aligns across 10 bases. There are 17 residues in the CDR3. Per the germline V gene, CDR1 is SNHLY and CDR2 is FYNNEI. V lost 8 bases, J lost 0 bases, and 10 bases stayed unmatched. The CDR3 DNA is TGTGCCAGCTTCCGGGACAGGGGATACTTCTCTGGAAACACCATATATTTT. Amino acids: CASFRDRGYFSGNTIYF.

The V and J genes are TRBV2 and TRBJ2-1; weak D call: TRBD2 (5 bases). CDR1 and CDR2 from the germline V gene are SNHLY and FYNNEI. The CDR3 consists of 17 residues. Trimming left V 3 bases short and J 4 bases short, with 19 bases between. This CDR3 reads CASSDVAGPREYNEQFF. The CDR3 nucleotides read TGTGCCAGCAGTGACGTCGCGGGCCCCCGTGAATACAATGAGCAGTTCTTC. The full variable domain, in which reference TRBV2 and TRBJ2-1 provide the parts outside the CDR3, is EPEVTQTPSHQVTQMGQEVILRCVPISNHLYFYWYRQILGQKVEFLVSFYNNEISEKSEIFDDQFSVERPDGSNFTLKIRSTKLEDSAMYFCASSDVAGPREYNEQFFGPGTRLTVL.

The gene calls are TRBV5-1 and TRBJ2-7, with 14 positions matching TRBD2. Trimming at V came to 5 bases and at J to 0 bases, leaving 16 bases not matched to a gene. CDR3 length: 20 amino acids. Germline loops: CDR1 SGHRS, CDR2 YFSETQ. The CDR3 loop is CASSLKARWGTSGSSYEQYF. CDR3 bases: TGCGCCAGCAGTTTAAAGGCCAGGTGGGGGACTAGCGGGAGCTCCTACGAGCAGTACTTC.

This clone appeared many times. The chain joins TRBV20-1 to TRBJ2-5, with 9 bases aligning to TRBD2. Germline trimming cut 4 bases from V and 5 bases from J; bases unmatched to any gene: 8. Germline-derived CDR1 and CDR2 are DFQATT and SNEGSKA (reference sequence). This CDR3 has 14 amino acids. CDR3 loop: CSATPGAGGETQYF. The CDR3 nucleotides read TGCAGTGCTACCCCCGGGGCGGGAGGGGAGACCCAGTACTTC.

This clone has a count of ten or more. The chain employs TRBV5-1 and TRBJ2-3; 10 nucleotides agree with TRBD2. Germline CDR1 is SGHRS and CDR2 is YFSETQ. V was clipped by 7 bases and J by 2 bases; unmatched bases: 13. CDR3 length: 17 amino acids. CDR3 loop: CASAPTSGEFFTDTQYF. DNA for the CDR3: TGCGCCAGCGCCCCAACTAGCGGGGAGTTCTTCACAGATACGCAGTATTTT.

This clone was observed many times. The chain combines TRBV4-1 with TRBJ2-3; 8 nucleotides line up with TRBD2. The junction had 6 bases not matched to a gene; V was cut back by 5 bases and J by 2 bases. This CDR3 is 15 amino acids long. The germline gives CDR1 MGHRA, CDR2 YSYEKL. The CDR3: CASSIGGGFTDTQYF. The CDR3 DNA follows: TGCGCCAGCAGCATCGGGGGGGGGTTCACAGATACGCAGTATTTT.

Within the sample, this clone is medium-sized. The rearrangement links TRBV6-1 to TRBJ1-6, with D perhaps matching TRBD1 (6 bases). CDR3 length: 14 residues. Per germline, CDR1 MNHNS and CDR2 SASEGT. Trimming left V 6 bases short and J 10 bases short, with 16 bases between. CDR3 region: CASRTDSRASPLHF. DNA for the CDR3: TGTGCCAGCAGGACGGACAGCCGGGCCTCACCCCTCCACTTT.

V and J are TRBV7-2 and TRBJ2-5, with D perhaps TRBD2 (5 bases). The CDR3 has 16 amino acids. V dropped 5 bases and J dropped 1 base, with 17 bases sitting between them. The germline gives CDR1 SGHTA, CDR2 FQGNSA. CDR3 DNA sequence: TGTGCCAGCAGCCCGTGGATCCGGGGAGCCCAAGAGACCCAGTACTTC. Translating it yields CASSPWIRGAQETQYF. Full variable domain (rest looked up from reference TRBV7-2 and TRBJ2-5): GAGVSQSPSNKVTEKGKDVELRCDPISGHTALYWYRQSLGQGLEFLIYFQGNSAPDKSGLPSDRFSAERTGGSVSTLTIQRTQQEDSAVYLCASSPWIRGAQETQYFGPGTRLLVL.

V and J are TRBV5-5 and TRBJ1-2; D unresolved. Between the trimmed V and J ends, which lost 0 bases and 8 bases, there was a span of 14 bases. Germline V gives CDR1 SGHKS, CDR2 YYEKEE (reference sequence). CDR3 size: 14 residues. This chain's CDR3 is CASSLVQVAQGYTF. The CDR3 DNA reads as TGTGCCAGCAGCTTGGTCCAGGTTGCACAGGGCTACACCTTC.

This clone was observed many times. The chain links TRBV5-1 to TRBJ2-2, with a possible D match to TRBD2 (5 bases). With 4 bases removed from V and 0 bases from J, the gap between germline ends came to 13 bases. Per the germline V gene, CDR1 is SGHRS and CDR2 is YFSETQ. The CDR3 is 16 residues long. This CDR3 reads CASSAPKGANTGELFF. In nucleotides, the CDR3 is TGCGCCAGCAGCGCGCCCAAGGGAGCGAACACCGGGGAGCTGTTTTTT.

This clone was detected ten times or more. This could be a read error, since a much larger clone is one nucleotide away. This CDR3 is also generated by other DNA sequences in the sample. The rearrangement uses TRBV20-1 and TRBJ2-2, with 10 nucleotides matching TRBD2. Germline V gene lookup returns CDR1 DFQATT and CDR2 SNEGSKA (reference sequence). This CDR3 is built from 14 residues. The chain's CDR3 is CSARLAGDTGELFF. DNA of the CDR3: TGCAGTGCTAGACTAGCGGGGGACACCGGGGAACTGTTTTTT.

This clone appeared many times. The V gene is TRBV20-1, the J gene TRBJ1-6; TRBD1 might be the D (6 bases). CDR3 length equals 16 residues. V lost 0 bases to trimming and J lost 9 bases, with 18 bases between them. Germline V CDR1 and CDR2: DFQATT, SNEGSKA (reference sequence). The CDR3 reads CSARDFQQGDFSPLHF. The CDR3, as DNA: TGCAGTGCTAGAGATTTTCAACAGGGAGATTTTTCACCCCTCCACTTT.

This clone was observed a handful of times. V and J are TRBV20-1 and TRBJ1-6, with 8 bases identical to TRBD1. Germline lookup yields CDR1 DFQATT and CDR2 SNEGSKA (reference sequence). Trimming removed 4 bases from V and 6 bases from J; junction bases left unmatched: 14. This CDR3 comprises 17 residues. The CDR3, as DNA: TGCAGTGCTATCGCCCAGTACTCAGGGGGCAGTAATTCACCCCTCCACTTT. It specifies CSAIAQYSGGSNSPLHF.

At least ten counts were recorded for this clone. The V and J genes are TRBV19 and TRBJ2-5; D is unresolved. The CDR3 contains 15 residues. Trimming shortened V by 4 bases and J by 0 bases, and 12 bases separated the two germline ends. Germline loops: CDR1 LNHDA, CDR2 SQIVND (reference sequence). The CDR3 is CASSTLESHQETQYF. For the CDR3, the DNA is TGTGCCAGTAGTACCCTCGAGAGCCACCAAGAGACCCAGTACTTC.

The rearrangement joins TRBV19 to TRBJ2-7; no clear D. Per germline, CDR1 LNHDA and CDR2 SQIVND (reference sequence). CDR3 length: 13 amino acids. Trimming removed 6 bases from V and 2 bases from J, with 11 bases in between. The CDR3 DNA reads TGTGCCAGTAGCTCGTGTCTTACCTACGAGCAGTACTTC. Its translation: CASSSCLTYEQYF.

This clone has at least ten counts. The gene calls are TRBV7-9 and TRBJ2-2; TRBD1 is a possible D gene (6 bases). The V gene's germline CDR1 is SEHNR and CDR2 FQNEAQ (reference sequence). The V gene lost 4 bases and the J gene lost 7 bases, with 16 bases spanning the gap. The CDR3 has 15 amino acids. The CDR3 reads CASSSLKGELGELFF. CDR3 in DNA: TGTGCCAGCAGCTCGCTTAAGGGGGAGCTCGGGGAGCTGTTTTTT.

The chain is built from TRBV12-5 and TRBJ2-7; 7 bases are shared with TRBD1. The CDR3 has 18 residues. Germline CDR1 is LGHNT and CDR2 is FRNRAP. The junction had 11 bases not matched to a gene; V was cut back by 0 bases and J by 0 bases. The CDR3 sequence: CASGLVTGTAFSSYEQYF. The CDR3 coding sequence is TGTGCTAGTGGTTTGGTAACCGGGACAGCCTTTTCCTCCTACGAGCAGTACTTC.

This clone was seen many times. The chain links TRBV2 to TRBJ1-6, with D unclear. Germline CDR1 and CDR2: SNHLY and FYNNEI. The CDR3 is 14 amino acids. V lost 2 bases and J 8 bases, leaving 10 bases between the germline ends. The CDR3 coding sequence is TGTGCCAGCAGTGAAATAACGGGTTATTCACCCCTCCACTTT. Residues: CASSEITGYSPLHF.

By share, this clone counts as medium-sized. The chain couples TRBV6-4 to TRBJ1-1; D is ambiguous. The CDR3 runs 13 residues. Trimming took off 2 bases at V and 1 base at J, with 5 bases between the two ends. The V gene's germline CDR1 is MRHNA and CDR2 SNTAGT. CDR3 bases: TGTGCCAGCAGTGACAATGAGAACACTGAAGCTTTCTTT. It encodes CASSDNENTEAFF.